The 14 T cell receptor beta chains below all came from one sample that was sequenced in a study of shared clonotypes between healthy human individuals. Assay: immunoSEQ multiplex PCR; the TCRdb copy retains only in-frame clones and omits some. The table records about 2.4 million clones, over 85% of them present only once. Sequencing was performed on naive CD4+ T cells from PBMCs. Subset given: CD45RA+ positively selected. These receptors were collected from a man aged 18 to 35 in good health. Some clones in this sample may be carry-over from other donors' samples.

This clone was observed a handful of times. The genes are TRBV5-4 and TRBJ1-2, with TRBD1 as a possible D gene (5 bases). In germline, CDR1 is SGHNT, CDR2 YYREEE (reference sequence). Trimming removed 4 bases from V and 0 bases from J, with 10 bases in between. The CDR3 totals 14 residues. CDR3 amino acids: CASSAGRTNYGYTF. The DNA for the CDR3 is TGTGCCAGCAGCGCGGGACGGACTAACTATGGCTACACCTTC.

The genes are TRBV7-2 and TRBJ2-7; D possibly corresponds to TRBD1 (6 bases). Trimming took 4 bases from V and 2 from J, leaving 15 bases between them. Looked up from germline, CDR1 is SGHTA and CDR2 is FQGNSA. The CDR3 sequence is 15 residues long. DNA of the CDR3: TGTGCCAGCAGCTCCTCCGGGACACGAACCTACGAGCAGTACTTC. Encoded protein: CASSSSGTRTYEQYF.

The genes are TRBV7-2 and TRBJ2-2, with TRBD2 matching 11 bases. CDR1 SGHTA and CDR2 FQGNSA come from the germline V gene. V shed 5 bases, J shed 2 bases, and the junction held 4 bases outside the gene matches. The CDR3 extends over 16 amino acids. The CDR3 here is CASSPGLAVNTGELFF. In DNA, the CDR3 is TGTGCCAGCAGCCCGGGACTAGCGGTTAACACCGGGGAGCTGTTTTTT.

The chain couples TRBV7-2 to TRBJ2-1; D is uncertain. V lost 1 base to trimming and J lost 1 base, with 8 bases between them. The germline V gene encodes CDR1 SGHTA and CDR2 FQGNSA. The CDR3 consists of 15 residues. DNA for the CDR3: TGTGCCAGCAGCTTAGGTCCAGCATCCTACAATGAGCAGTTCTTC. Translation gives CASSLGPASYNEQFF.

This clone was seen only once. This chain joins TRBV5-1 and TRBJ2-1; TRBD2 might be the D (5 bases). The V gene's germline CDR1 is SGHRS and CDR2 YFSETQ. The CDR3 covers 16 residues. Trimming removed 0 bases from V and 3 bases from J, with 13 bases in between. CDR3 residues: CASSLGRKLDYNEQFF. CDR3 nucleotides: TGCGCCAGCAGCTTGGGGCGCAAACTAGACTACAATGAGCAGTTCTTC.

This clone was seen a few times. J is TRBJ1-3 and V is TRBV4-2, with D uncertain. The germline V gene has CDR1 LGHNA and CDR2 YNFKEQ. CDR3 length: 13 amino acids. V lost 2 bases and J lost 3, with 5 bases in between. In DNA, the CDR3 is TGTGCCAGCAGCCAAAGGGTTGGAAACACCATATATTTT. It yields the protein CASSQRVGNTIYF.

This chain links TRBV5-1 with TRBJ2-7; 9 bases are a match to TRBD2. The germline V gene has CDR1 SGHRS and CDR2 YFSETQ. This CDR3 spans 15 amino acids. V trimming: 3 bases; J trimming: 1 base; junction bases outside the gene matches: 5. This CDR3 is CASSSLRGGSYEQYF. CDR3 bases: TGCGCCAGCAGCTCGTTGCGGGGGGGATCCTACGAGCAGTACTTC.

The CDR3 region has the DNA TGTGCCAGCAGTGACGCCGGGACTAGCTACGAGCAGTACTTC. Protein sequence: CASSDAGTSYEQYF. This rearrangement joins TRBV6-1 to TRBJ2-7; 8 bases fit TRBD2. V lost 3 bases, J lost 3 bases, and 4 bases stayed unmatched. This CDR3 spans 14 amino acids. Germline V gives CDR1 MNHNS, CDR2 SASEGT.

The chain recombines TRBV5-6 with TRBJ2-5; TRBD1 aligns across 9 bases. Unmatched junction bases numbered 6, after V lost 1 base and J lost 5 bases. This CDR3 region has 15 residues. The V gene's germline CDR1 is SGHDT and CDR2 YYEEEE. The CDR3 sequence is CASSLTGQGPETQYF. The CDR3, as DNA: TGTGCCAGCAGCTTGACGGGACAGGGCCCCGAGACCCAGTACTTC.

J is TRBJ2-1 and V is TRBV5-1; TRBD1 matches at 9 bases. The germline gives CDR1 SGHRS, CDR2 YFSETQ. V shed 4 bases, J shed 6 bases, and the junction held 8 bases outside the gene matches. This CDR3 contains 15 residues. CDR3 coding DNA: TGCGCCAGCAGCCCCTCCGGGACAGGGCTCAATGAGCAGTTCTTC. Amino acids: CASSPSGTGLNEQFF.

The V call is TRBV7-8, the J call TRBJ2-6; TRBD1 aligns across 9 bases. This CDR3 is 17 amino acids long. Losses at the gene ends were 6 bases for V and 2 bases for J; bases not matched to a gene: 8. Germline assignment: CDR1 SGHVS and CDR2 FQNEAQ. CDR3 in amino acids: CASSPGQGRAGANVLTF. The CDR3 DNA sequence: TGTGCCAGCAGTCCCGGACAGGGGAGAGCTGGGGCCAACGTCCTGACTTTC.

The V call is TRBV7-2, the J call TRBJ2-5; D may be TRBD1 (5 bases). The J call could be wrong; TRBJ2-7 is a better fit for the DNA end. The CDR3 sequence is 14 residues long. Germline lookup yields CDR1 SGHTA and CDR2 FQGNSA. This CDR3 reads CASSSQGISYEQYF. CDR3 bases: TGTGCCAGCAGCTCCCAGGGTATCTCCTACGAGCAGTACTTC.

This sequence joins TRBV18 and TRBJ2-7; possible D gene TRBD2, 6 bases. This CDR3 contains 16 residues. Trimming shortened V by 7 bases and J by 2 bases, and 21 bases separated the two germline ends. Germline assignment: CDR1 KGHSH and CDR2 LQKENI. The CDR3 nucleotides are TGTGCCAGCTTGGGGGTAGGAGGCGGGACGGCCTACGAGCAGTACTTC. Amino acid sequence: CASLGVGGGTAYEQYF.

The V gene is TRBV27, the J gene TRBJ2-7; D assignment may be TRBD1 or TRBD2 (6 bases each). CDR3 size: 16 residues. Trimming pared 1 base from V and 9 bases from J, leaving 22 bases between. CDR1 and CDR2 (germline): MNHEY, SMNVEV (reference sequence). The CDR3 spells CASSLFSGADLRAQYF. CDR3 DNA sequence: TGTGCCAGCAGTTTATTTTCGGGGGCGGACCTACGGGCGCAGTACTTC.